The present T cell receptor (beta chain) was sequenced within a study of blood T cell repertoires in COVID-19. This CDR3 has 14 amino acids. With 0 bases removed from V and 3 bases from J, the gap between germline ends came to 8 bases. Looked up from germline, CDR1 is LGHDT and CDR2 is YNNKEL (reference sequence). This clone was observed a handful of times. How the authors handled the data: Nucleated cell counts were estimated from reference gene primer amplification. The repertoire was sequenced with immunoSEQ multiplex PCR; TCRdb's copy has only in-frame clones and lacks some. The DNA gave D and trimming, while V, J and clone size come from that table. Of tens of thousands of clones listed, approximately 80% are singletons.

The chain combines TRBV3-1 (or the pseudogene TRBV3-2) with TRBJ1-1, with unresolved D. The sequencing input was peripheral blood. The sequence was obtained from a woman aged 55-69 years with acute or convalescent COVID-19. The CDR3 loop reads CASSQEAGYTEAFF. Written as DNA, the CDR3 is TGTGCCAGCAGCCAAGAGGCAGGCTACACTGAAGCTTTCTTT.